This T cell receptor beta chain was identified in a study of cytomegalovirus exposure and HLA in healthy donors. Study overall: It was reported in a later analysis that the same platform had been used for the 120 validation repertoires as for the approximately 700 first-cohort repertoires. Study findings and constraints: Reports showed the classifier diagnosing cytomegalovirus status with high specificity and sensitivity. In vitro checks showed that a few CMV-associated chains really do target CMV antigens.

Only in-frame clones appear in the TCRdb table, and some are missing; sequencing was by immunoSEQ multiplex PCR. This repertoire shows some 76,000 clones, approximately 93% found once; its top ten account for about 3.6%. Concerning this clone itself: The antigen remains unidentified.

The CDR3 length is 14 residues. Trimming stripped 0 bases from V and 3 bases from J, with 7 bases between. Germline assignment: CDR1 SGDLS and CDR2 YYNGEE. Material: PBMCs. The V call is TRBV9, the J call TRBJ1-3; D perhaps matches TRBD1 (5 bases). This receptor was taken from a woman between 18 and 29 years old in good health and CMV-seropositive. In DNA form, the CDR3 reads TGTGCCAGCAGCGTAGGCAGGGATGGAAACACCATATATTTT. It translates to CASSVGRDGNTIYF.